One T cell receptor beta chain is described in this entry. These data belong to a study of blood T cell repertoires in COVID-19. The protocol was immunoSEQ multiplex PCR, while the TCRdb copy is restricted to in-frame clones and leaves out a portion. Counted here are 200,000 to 300,000 clones, 82% occurring once; the ten biggest clones make up less than 3.5%. Germline CDR1 and CDR2: MRHNA and SNTAGT. V lost 4 bases, J lost 7 bases, and 12 bases stayed unmatched. The CDR3 covers 15 residues. The sequenced material came from peripheral blood. The sequence was collected from a woman in her late teens or twenties with acute or convalescent COVID-19. V usage is TRBV6-4 and J usage is TRBJ2-7, with TRBD1 identical over 8 bases. The CDR3 loop reads CASSAAPGGAGEQYF. CDR3 bases: TGTGCCAGCAGTGCAGCCCCAGGGGGCGCGGGGGAGCAGTACTTC.